Here is one T cell receptor beta chain with its context. The antigen is undetermined. These data belong to a study of monozygotic twins with inflammatory bowel disease. Study-wide results and limits: In patient repertoires, differing immunosuppressive treatments may have added some variability.

This CDR3 has 16 amino acids. From germline, CDR1 is SGHTA and CDR2 FQGNSA. TCRdb re-called the 5' RACE reads and shows each CDR3 protein once, DNA omitted. This sample contains approximately 400,000 distinct CDR3 sequences. Collection of a roughly 2.3 ml blood sample took place per donor. The receptor comes from a human donor with ulcerative colitis or Crohn's disease, or a healthy co-twin of an affected twin (not recorded which). The chain employs TRBV7-2 and TRBJ2-7; there is no DNA to check the TCRdb D call of TRBD2. Sequenced material: blood. CDR3 loop: CASSPRLAGDTGEQYF.